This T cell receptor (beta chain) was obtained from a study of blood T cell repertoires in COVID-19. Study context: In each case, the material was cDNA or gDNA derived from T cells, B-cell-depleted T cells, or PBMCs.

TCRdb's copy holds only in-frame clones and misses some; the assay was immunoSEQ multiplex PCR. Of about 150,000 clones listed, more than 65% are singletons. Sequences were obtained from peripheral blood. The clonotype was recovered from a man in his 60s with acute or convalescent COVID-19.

CDR3 residues: CASSLGGQHNEQFF. The CDR3 bases are TGTGCCAGCAGCTTGGGAGGACAGCACAATGAGCAGTTCTTC. The chain couples TRBV5-4 to TRBJ2-1, with D maybe TRBD1 (6 bases). Trimming removed 0 bases at V and 5 bases at J, with 9 bases between. The germline gives CDR1 SGHNT, CDR2 YYREEE (reference sequence). This CDR3 region has 14 residues.